Described below is a single T cell receptor (beta chain) sequence and its context. Germline CDR1 reads GTSNPN; CDR2 reads SVGIG (reference sequence). V was clipped by 6 bases and J by 6 bases, with 17 bases between them. The CDR3 sequence is 13 residues long. The sample comes from a study of blood T cell repertoires in COVID-19. Study-wide context: Specimens from acute and convalescent COVID-19 originated in the United States, Italy and Spain. The analysed material was cDNA or gDNA that came from T cells, B-cell-depleted T cells, or PBMCs.

In the study's own analysis: Amplification of reference gene primers was used by the study to estimate nucleated cell counts. Profiled with immunoSEQ multiplex PCR; TCRdb holds only in-frame clones, not every one. The DNA was the basis for D and trimming; V, J and clone size are from that table. The sample includes 110,000 or so clones, 85% of them seen just once. Seattle cases were enrolled at active infection and followed longitudinally. The TCR originated in an older woman with COVID-19, enrolled during active disease. The rearrangement joins TRBV30 to TRBJ1-2; D perhaps matches TRBD1 (5 bases). Input material: peripheral blood. The CDR3 here is CACRPGGLDGYTF. The CDR3 DNA is TGTGCCTGCCGCCCCGGGGGATTGGATGGCTACACCTTC.